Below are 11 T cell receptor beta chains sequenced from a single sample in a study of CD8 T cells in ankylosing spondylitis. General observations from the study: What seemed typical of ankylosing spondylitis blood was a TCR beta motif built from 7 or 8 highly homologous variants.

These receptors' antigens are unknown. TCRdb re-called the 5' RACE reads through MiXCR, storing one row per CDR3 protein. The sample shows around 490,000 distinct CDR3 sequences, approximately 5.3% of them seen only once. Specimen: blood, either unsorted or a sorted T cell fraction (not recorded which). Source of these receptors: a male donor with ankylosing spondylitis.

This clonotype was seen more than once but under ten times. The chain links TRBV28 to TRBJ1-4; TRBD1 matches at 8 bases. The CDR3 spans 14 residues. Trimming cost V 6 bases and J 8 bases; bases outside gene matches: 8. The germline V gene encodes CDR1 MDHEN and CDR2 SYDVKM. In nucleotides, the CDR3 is TGTGCCAGCAGGCTGACAGGGGAGGGGGAAAAACTGTTTTTT. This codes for CASRLTGEGEKLFF. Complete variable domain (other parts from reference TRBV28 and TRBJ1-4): DVKVTQSSRYLVKRTGEKVFLECVQDMDHENMFWYRQDPGLGLRLIYFSYDVKMKEKGDIPEGYSVSREKKERFSLILESASTNQTSMYLCASRLTGEGEKLFFGSGTQLSVL.

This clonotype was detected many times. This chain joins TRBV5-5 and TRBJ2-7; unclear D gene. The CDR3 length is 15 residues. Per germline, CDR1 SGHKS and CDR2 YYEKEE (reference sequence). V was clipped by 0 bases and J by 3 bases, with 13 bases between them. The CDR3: CASSLDGELGYEQYF. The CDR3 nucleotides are TGTGCCAGCAGCTTGGATGGGGAATTAGGCTACGAGCAGTACTTC.

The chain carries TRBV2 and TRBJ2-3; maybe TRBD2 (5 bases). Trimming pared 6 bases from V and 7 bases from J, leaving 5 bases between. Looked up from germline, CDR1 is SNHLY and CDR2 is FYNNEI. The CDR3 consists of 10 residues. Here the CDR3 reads CASRDYTQYF. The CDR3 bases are TGTGCCAGCAGGGACTATACGCAGTATTTT.

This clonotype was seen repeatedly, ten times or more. The CDR3 loop reads CSARQGGNEKLFF. In nucleotides, the CDR3 is TGCAGTGCTAGACAGGGTGGTAACGAAAAACTGTTTTTT. The chain uses TRBV20-1 and TRBJ1-4, with D perhaps TRBD1 (5 bases). This CDR3 contains 13 residues. Germline assignment: CDR1 DFQATT and CDR2 SNEGSKA (reference sequence). Trimming shortened V by 2 bases and J by 8 bases, and 12 bases separated the two germline ends.

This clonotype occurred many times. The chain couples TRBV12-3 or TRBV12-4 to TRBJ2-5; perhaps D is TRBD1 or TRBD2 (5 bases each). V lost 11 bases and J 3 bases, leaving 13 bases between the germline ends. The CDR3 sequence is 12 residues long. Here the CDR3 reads CAVGTSEETQYF. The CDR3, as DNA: TGTGCCGTGGGGACCTCGGAAGAGACCCAGTACTTC.

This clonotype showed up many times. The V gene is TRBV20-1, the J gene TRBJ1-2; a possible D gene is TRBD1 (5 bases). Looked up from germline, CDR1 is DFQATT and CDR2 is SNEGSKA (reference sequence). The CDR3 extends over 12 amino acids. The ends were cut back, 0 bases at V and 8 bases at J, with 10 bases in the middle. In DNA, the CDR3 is TGCAGTGCTAGAGATGAGGGGTGGGGCTACACCTTC. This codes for CSARDEGWGYTF.

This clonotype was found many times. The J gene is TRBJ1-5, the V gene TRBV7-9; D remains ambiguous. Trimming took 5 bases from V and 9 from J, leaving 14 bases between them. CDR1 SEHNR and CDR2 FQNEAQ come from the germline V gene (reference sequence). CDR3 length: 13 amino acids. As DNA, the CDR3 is TGTGCCAGCAGCCGCGATCAGTTCTTGCCCCAGCATTTT. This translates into CASSRDQFLPQHF. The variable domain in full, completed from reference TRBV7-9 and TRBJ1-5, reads DTGVSQNPRHKITKRGQNVTFRCDPISEHNRLYWYRQTLGQGPEFLTYFQNEAQLEKSRLLSDRFSAERPKGSFSTLEIQRTEQGDSAMYLCASSRDQFLPQHFGDGTRLSIL.

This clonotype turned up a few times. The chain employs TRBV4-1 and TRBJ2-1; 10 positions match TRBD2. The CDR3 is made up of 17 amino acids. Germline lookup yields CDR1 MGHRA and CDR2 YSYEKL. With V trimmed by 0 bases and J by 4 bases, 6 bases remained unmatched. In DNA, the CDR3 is TGCGCCAGCAGCCAAGAGGCAGGGACTAGCGCGTACAATGAGCAGTTCTTC. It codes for CASSQEAGTSAYNEQFF.

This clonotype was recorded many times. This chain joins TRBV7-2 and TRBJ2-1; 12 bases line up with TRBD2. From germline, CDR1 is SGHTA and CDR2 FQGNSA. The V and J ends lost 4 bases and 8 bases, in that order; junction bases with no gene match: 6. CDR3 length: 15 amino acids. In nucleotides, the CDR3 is TGTGCCAGCAGCTCGGCACTAGCGGGAGGTGATGAGCAGTTCTTC. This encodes CASSSALAGGDEQFF.

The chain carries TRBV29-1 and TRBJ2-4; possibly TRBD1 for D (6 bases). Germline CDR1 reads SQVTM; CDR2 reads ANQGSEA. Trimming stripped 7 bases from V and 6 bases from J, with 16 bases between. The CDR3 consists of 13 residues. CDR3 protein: CSAGVQHGNIQYF. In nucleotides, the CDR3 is TGCAGCGCAGGGGTACAGCACGGAAACATTCAGTACTTC.

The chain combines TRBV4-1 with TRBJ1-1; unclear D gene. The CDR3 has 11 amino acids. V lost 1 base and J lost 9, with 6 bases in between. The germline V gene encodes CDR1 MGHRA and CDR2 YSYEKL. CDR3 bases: TGCGCCAGCAGCCAAGGAGGGAAAGCTTTCTTT. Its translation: CASSQGGKAFF.